This T cell receptor (beta chain) was sequenced for a study of persistence of HIV-infected CD4 T cells (dated by TCRdb to between 2020 and 2021). Study-wide context: The study isolated CMV- and HIV-1 Gag-responding CD4+ T cells from ART-treated individuals to examine antigen-driven clonal expansion of HIV-1-infected cells. Apart from a couple of participants who underwent leukapheresis at a single time point, peripheral blood samples of up to roughly 180 mL were collected from participants at multiple time points. TCRbeta sequencing assessed the clonality of all cells in each sorted population, while proviral sequencing assessed the clonality of infected cells. Cross-participant TCR cluster analysis included roughly 8 participants for CMV and 6 or 7 participants for Gag. Participants had been on suppressive ART for a median of roughly eight years. On the study overall, not on this receptor specifically: A correlation was observed between TCR oligoclonality and proviral oligoclonality within the same sorted populations. Restriction of bulk TCR analyses to the rare CMV-responding cells that actually carried HIV-1 proviruses was not possible. Degenerate expanded CDR3beta sequences were enriched in antigen-responding cells, suggesting convergent selection of CD4+ responses to CMV and Gag. Few individuals were included in the study, and only a limited range of antigens was tested. TCRbeta richness in CMV- and Gag-responding cells was significantly lower than in anti-CD3/anti-CD28-responding cells; CMV-responding cells had higher oligoclonality than CD3/CD28-stimulated and Gag-responding cells.

TCRbeta repertoires were sequenced from genomic DNA with the immunoSEQ hsTCRB assay version 4 in survey mode. Genomic DNA was diluted to approximately 10 ng/uL, and up to roughly 1 ug per sample was used for TCRbeta sequencing. Concerning the study's data processing: TCRbeta data analysis was done in ImmunoSeq Analyzer 3.0, and diversity was calculated on productive nucleotide rearrangements. Lower-bound TCR diversity was estimated with the improved Chao index, and clonality with the Gini coefficient using the Immunarch R package. Different nucleotide rearrangements encoding the same CDR3beta amino acid sequence were counted as distinct clonotypes. Differential abundance analysis identified TCRbeta sequences significantly enriched in antigen-responding cells relative to anti-CD3/anti-CD28-activated cells. TCRs were clustered by predicted peptide-MHC specificity with GLIPH2, both within individual participants and across merged participant data sets. TCRdb took over this immuneACCESS table, retaining in-frame rearrangements with V and J assigned. Such tables are incomplete; in checked studies, under half of the missing clones stem from an unresolved V gene, and the remainder is unexplained. Clone size and V and J calls were adopted from that table, with D and trimming inferred from the DNA. This sample has roughly 30,000 clones in its table, and roughly 78% of those were observed once. The ten largest make up about 4.6% of the sample.

Of note for this clone: Its antigen remains undetermined. No base-level quality is on record; no much larger clone is a single base apart.

The germline V gene gives CDR1 as SGHRS and CDR2 as YFSETQ. V is shortened by 6 bases, J by 2 bases, and the region joining them spans 14 bases. Spanning cysteine to phenylalanine, the CDR3 consists of 14 amino acids. The only DNA kept is the CDR3, 42 bases in frame from the first base. According to the study, the label for this sample's treatment or condition signals: suppressive antiretroviral therapy. Lysates of CMV-infected fibroblasts were used at about 11 ug/mL for cell stimulation. Memory CD4+ T cells that did not respond, being CD40L-negative, CD69-negative and CD45RO-high, were sorted as memory populations depleted of antigen-responding cells. Participants were HIV-1-infected adults who started suppressive ART during chronic infection. Participants had undetectable plasma HIV-1 RNA below 50 copies/mL for at least 4 years. To be included, participants needed a CD4+ T cell count above 400 cells/uL and a positive CMV serology. Before stimulation, PBMCs were isolated using density centrifugation and then depleted of CD8+ T cells. CD8-depleted PBMCs were stimulated for about 18 hours with anti-CD28/CD49d costimulation, CD40-blocking antibody and enfuvirtide to prevent new infections. Cell sorting was done on a Beckman Coulter MoFlo Legacy or XDP sorter, and dead cells were excluded with propidium iodide. The QIAamp DNA Mini Kit was used for genomic DNA extraction from samples above one million cells, and the Quick-DNA Microprep Kit was used otherwise.

This TCR was sampled from an adult man with HIV who was CMV-seropositive. The V and J genes are TRBV5-1 and TRBJ1-2; no D gene is confidently identified. The sample was CD4+ T cells sorted from PBMCs after approximately 19-hour stimulation, taken from a patient who received antiretroviral therapy. Interpreted using the paper, the cell subset or site label stands for: CD40L-CD69- CD45RO-high memory CD4 T cells not responding to CMV lysate. The CDR3 amino acid sequence is: CASTLASGNYGYTF. The DNA is as follows: TGCGCCAGCACCCTTGCTTCGGGGAACTATGGCTACACCTTC.